The T cell receptor (beta chain) under discussion was sequenced for a study of response to subunit inactivated influenza vaccine. Study results and limitations: Every seasonal influenza vaccination brings in few new T cells, the authors suggested.

In TCRdb, the RT-PCR reads were re-called with MiXCR into one record per CDR3 protein. The data hold approximately 520,000 distinct CDR3 sequences, with about 15% observed a single time. The germline CDR1 and CDR2 sequences are MNHEY and SMNVEV (reference sequence). V dropped 4 bases and J dropped 5; count of bases not matched to a gene: 0. The CDR3 is made up of 13 amino acids. As concerns this clonotype: Its antigen remains unknown.

The source material was CD4+ T cells sorted from PBMCs, sampled less than 30 months after vaccination. The rearrangement links TRBV27 to TRBJ2-1; 9 bases map to TRBD2. This receptor was obtained from a man between 50 and 70 years old who received an inactivated influenza vaccine. CDR3: CASSWTSDNEQFF. The CDR3 DNA sequence: TGTGCCAGCAGTTGGACTAGCGACAATGAGCAGTTCTTC.